This T cell receptor beta chain stems from a study of blood T cell repertoires in COVID-19. Turning to the study itself: COVID-19 samples, acute and convalescent, were from the United States, Italy and Spain. Nucleic acid was either cDNA or gDNA, and it came from T cells, B-cell-depleted T cells, or PBMCs.

Germline values: CDR1 WSHSY, CDR2 SAAADI. The CDR3 is 14 residues long. The trim removed 2 bases at V and 8 bases at J, leaving 7 bases unmatched. Original analysis: Counts of nucleated cells, estimated from reference gene primer amplification, were obtained. The table came from immunoSEQ multiplex PCR; TCRdb's copy has only in-frame clones and leaves some out. The V and J calls and clone size come from that table; D and trimming were worked out from the DNA. The table has about 70,000 clones, approximately 89% seen once. The specimen was peripheral blood. The rearrangement links TRBV10-2 to TRBJ1-2; 8 bases line up with TRBD1. The sequence was obtained from a man aged 45 to 65 with active COVID-19. The CDR3 sequence is CASSELPGGGGYTF. The CDR3 DNA follows: TGCGCCAGCAGTGAGCTCCCAGGGGGCGGCGGCTACACCTTC.